The clone carrying this TCR beta chain was seen once. Measured with immunoSEQ multiplex PCR; TCRdb has only the in-frame clones, and not every one. The table lists under 80,000 clones, about 78% of them singletons, with about 2.5% in the top ten. The source of the sample is a study of memory CD4+ T cells and cytomegalovirus serostatus. The CDR3 totals 15 residues. Germline values: CDR1 SGHRS, CDR2 YFSETQ. The germline V and J ends were trimmed by 0 bases and 0 bases, with 10 bases remaining between them. Single viable CD3+CD4+CD8-CD45RO+ cells were sorted as the memory CD4+ T cells. The chain carries TRBV5-1 and TRBJ2-7; D gene unclear. This receptor was obtained from an adult in good health and CMV-seropositive. Sequenced input: memory CD4+ T cells from blood. The DNA for the CDR3 is TGCGCCAGCAGCTTGGATCCAAGCCGCTCCTACGAGCAGTACTTC. The encoded protein is CASSLDPSRSYEQYF.